This T cell receptor beta chain was captured by sequencing in a study of radiotherapy plus CTLA-4 blockade in lung cancer. Whole-study results and caveats: In blood, tumor-derived TCR clones expanded after radiotherapy plus ipilimumab.

The V end was cut by 5 bases, the J end by 3 bases, with 17 bases between. Germline CDR1 reads MDHEN; CDR2 reads SYDVKM. This CDR3 is 15 amino acids long. Clones were read by immunoSEQ multiplex PCR, and TCRdb kept only the in-frame ones, dropping some. The sample has over 75,000 clones; about four fifths are singletons. Turning to this clone: What it binds is unknown.

The receptor was derived from a human donor with non-small cell lung cancer who had stable disease on radiotherapy plus ipilimumab. V gene TRBV28 combines with J gene TRBJ2-7; a weak D match, TRBD1 (6 bases). The sample in question was peripheral blood, obtained from a patient treated with radiotherapy plus ipilimumab. In DNA, the CDR3 is TGTGCCAGCAGTCTCCGGGACACCCTTCGCTACGAGCAGTACTTC. It specifies CASSLRDTLRYEQYF.